The 7 T cell receptor beta chains below all came from one sample that was sequenced in a study of blood T cell repertoires in COVID-19. Clones were read by immunoSEQ multiplex PCR, and TCRdb kept only the in-frame ones, dropping some. Of a few hundred thousand clones listed, around 88% are singletons. The sample consisted of peripheral blood. These receptors all come from a woman between 25 and 40 years old with COVID-19, enrolled during active disease.

The rearrangement uses TRBV6-1 and TRBJ2-2; D not certain. Germline values: CDR1 MNHNS, CDR2 SASEGT. CDR3 size: 14 residues. The V end was cut by 2 bases, the J end by 0 bases, with 4 bases between. CDR3 sequence reads: CASSESSNTGELFF. The CDR3 region has the DNA TGTGCCAGCAGTGAATCTTCGAACACCGGGGAGCTGTTTTTT.

The chain joins TRBV7-9 to TRBJ1-2; a weak D match, TRBD1 (5 bases). This CDR3 contains 13 residues. Germline V lookup: CDR1 SEHNR, CDR2 FQNEAQ (reference sequence). V was clipped by 4 bases and J by 6 bases, with 12 bases between them. CDR3 nucleotide sequence: TGTGCCAGCAGCTCACGTCAGGGCGATGGCTACACCTTC. This translates into CASSSRQGDGYTF. Combining the CDR3 with reference TRBV7-9 and TRBJ1-2 gives the whole variable domain DTGVSQNPRHKITKRGQNVTFRCDPISEHNRLYWYRQTLGQGPEFLTYFQNEAQLEKSRLLSDRFSAERPKGSFSTLEIQRTEQGDSAMYLCASSSRQGDGYTFGSGTRLTVV.

This rearrangement joins TRBV2 to TRBJ1-2; tentative D call: TRBD1 (6 bases). The CDR3 is 13 residues long. The germline CDR1 and CDR2 sequences are SNHLY and FYNNEI. Trimming took 6 bases from V and 4 from J, leaving 12 bases between them. The DNA of the CDR3 is TGTGCCAGCAGGGATACAGGGATCTATGGCTACACCTTC. Translated, it gives CASRDTGIYGYTF.

This clone was detected only once. The chain combines TRBV28 with TRBJ1-4; perhaps TRBD1 as D (6 bases). Germline assignment: CDR1 MDHEN and CDR2 SYDVKM. The CDR3 covers 15 residues. V lost 6 bases to trimming and J lost 7 bases, with 18 bases between them. As DNA, the CDR3 is TGTGCCAGCAGAGGTCAGGGGTTCCAGGTTGAAAAACTGTTTTTT. Encoded protein: CASRGQGFQVEKLFF.

The chain couples TRBV2 to TRBJ1-5, with unresolved D. The CDR3 extends over 15 amino acids. V was cut by 5 bases and J by 6 bases, with 17 bases left in between. Germline values: CDR1 SNHLY, CDR2 FYNNEI. The CDR3 sequence is CASSSEGLASQPQHF. The CDR3 DNA follows: TGTGCCAGCAGTTCGGAGGGATTGGCGAGTCAGCCCCAGCATTTT.

V is TRBV14 and J is TRBJ2-1; 7 nucleotides align to TRBD1. The germline CDR1 and CDR2 sequences are SGHDN and FVKESK. The length of the CDR3 is 18 residues. With V trimmed by 6 bases and J by 3 bases, 17 bases remained unmatched. The CDR3 region has the DNA TGTGCCAGCAGTCCGGACAGGTCGCGACCGCTACTCTACAATGAGCAGTTCTTC. This translates into CASSPDRSRPLLYNEQFF. The full variable domain, completed using reference TRBV14 and TRBJ2-1, is EAGVTQFPSHSVIEKGQTVTLRCDPISGHDNLYWYRRVMGKEIKFLLHFVKESKQDESGMPNNRFLAERTGGTYSTLKVQPAELEDSGVYFCASSPDRSRPLLYNEQFFGPGTRLTVL.

The chain joins TRBV12-3 or TRBV12-4 to TRBJ1-2; D is ambiguous. The CDR3 consists of 13 residues. Deletions cut 5 bases from V and 7 bases from J, with 14 bases between. The CDR3 spells CASSLILGSGYTF. The CDR3 region has the DNA TGTGCCAGCAGTCTCATCCTGGGCTCTGGCTACACCTTC.